The 21 T cell receptor beta chains below come from one sample, sequenced in a study of cytomegalovirus exposure and HLA in healthy donors. PCR primers comprised 60 Vbeta and 13 Jbeta primers. Profiling relied on immunoSEQ multiplex PCR, and the TCRdb table lists in-frame clones only, not all of them. Among about 120,000 clones listed, over 70% were seen once. What was sequenced was PBMCs. The receptor source for this set is a female donor in good health and CMV-seronegative.

V gene TRBV9 combines with J gene TRBJ2-5, with D possibly being TRBD2 (5 bases). The CDR3 loop spans 15 amino acids. V dropped 1 base and J dropped 2 bases, with 12 bases sitting between them. Germline loops: CDR1 SGDLS, CDR2 YYNGEE. Here the CDR3 reads CASSVYGEKQETQYF. The CDR3 coding sequence is TGTGCCAGCAGCGTATACGGGGAGAAGCAAGAGACCCAGTACTTC.

This clone is a singleton in its sample. V and J are TRBV7-9 and TRBJ1-1, with 8 bases aligning to TRBD1. Germline V gene data show CDR1 as SEHNR and CDR2 as FQNEAQ (reference sequence). This CDR3 spans 14 amino acids. The junction had 8 bases not matched to a gene; V was cut back by 1 base and J by 10 bases. CDR3 in DNA: TGTGCCAGCAGCTTAGAGTCCGGACAGGGAAGAGCTTTCTTT. Translated: CASSLESGQGRAFF.

V and J are TRBV15 and TRBJ2-7; TRBD2 matches at 10 bases. There are 15 residues in the CDR3. The germline gives CDR1 LNHNV, CDR2 YYDKDF (reference sequence). V lost 0 bases, J lost 2 bases, and 1 base stayed unmatched. Here the CDR3 reads CATSRDTSGAYEQYF. The CDR3 bases are TGTGCCACCAGCAGAGATACTAGCGGGGCCTACGAGCAGTACTTC.

CDR3 loop: CASSLRSGHNEQFF. The DNA of the CDR3 is TGCGCCAGCAGCTTGCGTAGCGGACACAATGAGCAGTTCTTC. The chain links TRBV5-1 to TRBJ2-1; weak D call: TRBD2 (6 bases). Trimming removed 1 base at V and 5 bases at J, with 10 bases between. The CDR3 covers 14 residues. Germline CDR1 reads SGHRS; CDR2 reads YFSETQ.

The chain combines TRBV5-5 with TRBJ2-5; 9 bases fit TRBD1. The CDR3 is made up of 14 amino acids. Germline loops: CDR1 SGHKS, CDR2 YYEKEE (reference sequence). Trimming cost V 5 bases and J 5 bases; bases outside gene matches: 7. The CDR3 here is CASRGTGIWETQYF. CDR3 nucleotide sequence: TGTGCCAGCAGGGGGACAGGGATATGGGAGACCCAGTACTTC. Full variable domain (outside the CDR3, taken from reference TRBV5-5 and TRBJ2-5): DAGVTQSPTHLIKTRGQQVTLRCSPISGHKSVSWYQQVLGQGPQFIFQYYEKEERGRGNFPDRFSARQFPNYSSELNVNALLLGDSALYLCASRGTGIWETQYFGPGTRLLVL.

This chain connects TRBV28 to TRBJ1-1; D might be TRBD1 (6 bases). Germline V CDR1 and CDR2: MDHEN, SYDVKM. This CDR3 contains 13 residues. V dropped 7 bases and J dropped 5 bases, with 14 bases sitting between them. CDR3 sequence: CASTLQGWTEAFF. The CDR3, as DNA: TGTGCCAGCACCCTACAGGGATGGACTGAAGCTTTCTTT.

V is TRBV4-1 and J is TRBJ2-7; the match to TRBD1 covers 11 bases. Germline CDR1 MGHRA, CDR2 YSYEKL. Germline trimming cut 5 bases from V and 4 bases from J; bases unmatched to any gene: 13. The CDR3 is made up of 17 amino acids. In nucleotides, the CDR3 is TGCGCCAGCAGCGGGAACTTTAGGACAGGGGGCACGTACGAGCAGTACTTC. Amino acid sequence: CASSGNFRTGGTYEQYF.

The chain is built from TRBV11-1 and TRBJ2-7, with 9 bases that match TRBD1. This CDR3 has 15 amino acids. CDR1 and CDR2 (germline): SGHAT, FQDESV (reference sequence). With 1 base clipped from V and 6 bases from J, the junction kept 7 bases outside the gene matches. CDR3: CASSLVGTGYAEQYF. The CDR3, as DNA: TGTGCCAGCAGCTTAGTAGGGACAGGGTACGCCGAGCAGTACTTC.

The V gene is TRBV18, the J gene TRBJ2-1; TRBD2 agrees at 11 bases. V was pared by 5 bases and J by 7 bases, with 10 bases of the junction left unmatched. Germline-derived CDR1 and CDR2 are KGHSH and LQKENI. The CDR3 totals 16 residues. CDR3 protein: CASSFRTSGSGNEQFF. CDR3 nucleotides: TGTGCCAGCTCATTTAGGACTAGCGGGTCTGGGAATGAGCAGTTCTTC.

The rearrangement links TRBV10-1 to TRBJ2-7, with 9 positions matching TRBD2. Germline V gene lookup returns CDR1 WNHNN and CDR2 SYGVQD (reference sequence). The CDR3 extends over 13 amino acids. After removal of 5 bases from V and 9 bases from J, the junction contained 8 bases not matched to a gene. The CDR3 is CASSPGTSSGQYF. As DNA, the CDR3 is TGCGCCAGCAGTCCCGGGACTAGCAGCGGGCAGTACTTC.

The chain recombines TRBV19 with TRBJ2-1; the match to TRBD1 covers 7 bases. J gave up 5 bases and V 4 bases, and 8 bases lay outside the gene matches. The CDR3 runs 15 residues. Germline V gives CDR1 LNHDA, CDR2 SQIVND (reference sequence). In nucleotides, the CDR3 is TGTGCCAGTAGTACGACCTGGGACAGCCACAATGAGCAGTTCTTC. This translates into CASSTTWDSHNEQFF.

This chain joins TRBV7-9 and TRBJ1-1; tentatively, D is TRBD1 (5 bases). V lost 5 bases and J lost 5, with 15 bases in between. Germline CDR1 SEHNR, CDR2 FQNEAQ (reference sequence). The CDR3 extends over 14 amino acids. CDR3 DNA: TGTGCCAGCAGCCCTACGGGGGTTGGGACTGAAGCTTTCTTT. It translates to CASSPTGVGTEAFF.

The count of this clone is one. The chain carries TRBV19 and TRBJ2-1; 8 nucleotides align to TRBD1. The J segment lost 14 bases and the V segment lost 5 bases, leaving 11 bases of the junction unmatched. The CDR3 is made up of 13 amino acids. Germline lookup yields CDR1 LNHDA and CDR2 SQIVND (reference sequence). CDR3 sequence (DNA): TGTGCCAGTAGTTTAACAGGGGGAAGGCGAGAGTTCTTC. Its protein product is CASSLTGGRREFF.

This clone occurred a few times. Written as DNA, the CDR3 is TGCGCCAGCAGGGGGACAGGGAAAAATCAGCCCCAGCATTTT. Translated, it gives CASRGTGKNQPQHF. This chain uses TRBV10-1 with TRBJ1-5; 9 positions agree with TRBD1. V gave up 6 bases and J gave up 4 bases; unmatched junction bases: 4. CDR3 size: 14 residues. The V gene's germline CDR1 is WNHNN and CDR2 SYGVQD (reference sequence).

The chain carries TRBV6-5 and TRBJ2-1, with 10 bases fitting TRBD2. The V and J ends lost 0 bases and 4 bases, in that order; junction bases with no gene match: 3. There are 16 residues in the CDR3. From germline, CDR1 is MNHEY and CDR2 SVGAGI. The CDR3, as DNA: TGTGCCAGCAGTTACTCCGGGACTAGCGTTTACAATGAGCAGTTCTTC. This codes for CASSYSGTSVYNEQFF.

This chain uses TRBV27 with TRBJ2-1; 12 positions match TRBD2. The ends lost 6 bases at V and 0 bases at J; junction bases unmatched: 9. Germline V gene sequence: CDR1 MNHEY, CDR2 SMNVEV (reference sequence). CDR3 length: 18 amino acids. CDR3 in amino acids: CASSRRMTSGSSYNEQFF. For the CDR3, the DNA is TGTGCCAGCAGCCGCAGGATGACTAGCGGGAGCTCCTACAATGAGCAGTTCTTC.

The chain carries TRBV2 and TRBJ1-1; perhaps TRBD1 as D (5 bases). V dropped 6 bases and J dropped 0 bases, with 17 bases sitting between them. The CDR3 runs 16 residues. Germline loops: CDR1 SNHLY, CDR2 FYNNEI. The CDR3 coding sequence is TGTGCCAGCAGGGCAGGGTTTTTAGTCATGAACACTGAAGCTTTCTTT. It translates to CASRAGFLVMNTEAFF.

The gene calls are TRBV9 and TRBJ2-1; 10 nucleotides match TRBD2. The CDR3 length is 18 residues. In germline, CDR1 is SGDLS, CDR2 YYNGEE. J lost 7 bases, V lost 0 bases, and 13 bases had no gene match. CDR3 DNA sequence: TGTGCCAGCAGCGTAGATATCCGGGCTAGCGGGAGAAAAAATGAGCAGTTCTTC. Its translation is CASSVDIRASGRKNEQFF.

V usage is TRBV2 and J usage is TRBJ2-7; the match to TRBD1 covers 8 bases. This CDR3 has 14 amino acids. V shed 5 bases, J shed 4 bases, and the junction held 7 bases outside the gene matches. Germline CDR1 reads SNHLY; CDR2 reads FYNNEI. DNA for the CDR3: TGTGCCAGCAGTAAACAGCAGGGGGCGTACGAGCAGTACTTC. It specifies CASSKQQGAYEQYF.

This clone has only a few counts. The rearrangement uses TRBV18 and TRBJ1-3; perhaps TRBD1 as D (5 bases). V lost 0 bases and J 2 bases, leaving 8 bases between the germline ends. Germline V lookup: CDR1 KGHSH, CDR2 LQKENI. CDR3 size: 15 residues. CDR3 residues: CASSPPDKPGNTIYF. In nucleotides, the CDR3 is TGTGCCAGCTCACCACCGGACAAACCTGGAAACACCATATATTTT.

The genes are TRBV25-1 and TRBJ2-2, with 9 positions matching TRBD1. The germline CDR1 and CDR2 sequences are MGHDK and SYGVNS. V lost 6 bases to trimming and J lost 2 bases; unmatched junction nucleotides: 4. The CDR3 is 15 amino acids. Written as DNA, the CDR3 is TGTGCCAGCAGGCGGGACAGGGTTAACACCGGGGAGCTGTTTTTT. This sequence encodes CASRRDRVNTGELFF.